This TCR beta chain was sequenced for a study of patients and donors after allogeneic stem cell transplantation. This clonotype came up a few times. Trimming removed 0 bases at V and 2 bases at J, with 9 bases between. The length of the CDR3 is 15 residues. Germline loops: CDR1 SGDLS, CDR2 YYNGEE. TCRdb analysed the RT-PCR reads with MiXCR anew, one entry per CDR3 protein. The sample contains 410,000 or so distinct CDR3 sequences, roughly 16% of which appear only once. The source material was blood, either unsorted or a sorted T cell fraction (not recorded which). The V call is TRBV9, the J call TRBJ2-1; no firm D call. This TCR derives from a human donor who was either an allogeneic HSCT recipient or a stem cell or donor lymphocyte infusion donor (not recorded which). It is not recorded whose cells these are; they may come from a transplant donor. The CDR3 DNA reads as TGTGCCAGCAGCGTAGCCAGCATCCCCTACAATGAGCAGTTCTTC. Translation gives CASSVASIPYNEQFF.